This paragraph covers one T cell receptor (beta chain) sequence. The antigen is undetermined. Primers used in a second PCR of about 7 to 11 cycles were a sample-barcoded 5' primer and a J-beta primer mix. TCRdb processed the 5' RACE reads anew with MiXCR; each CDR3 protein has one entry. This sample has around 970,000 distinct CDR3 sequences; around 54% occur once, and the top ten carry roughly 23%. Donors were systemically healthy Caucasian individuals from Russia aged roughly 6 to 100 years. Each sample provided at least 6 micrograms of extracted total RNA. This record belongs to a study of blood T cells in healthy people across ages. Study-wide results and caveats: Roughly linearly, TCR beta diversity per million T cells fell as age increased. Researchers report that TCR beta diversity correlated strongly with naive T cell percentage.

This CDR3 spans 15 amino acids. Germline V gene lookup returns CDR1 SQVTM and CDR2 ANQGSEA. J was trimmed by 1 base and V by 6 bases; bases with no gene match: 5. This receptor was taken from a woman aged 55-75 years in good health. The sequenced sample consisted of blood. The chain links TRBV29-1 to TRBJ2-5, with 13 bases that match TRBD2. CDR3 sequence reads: CSVRLAGGAQETQYF. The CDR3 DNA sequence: TGCAGCGTAAGACTAGCGGGAGGAGCCCAAGAGACCCAGTACTTC.